A single sample gave rise to the 16 T cell receptor beta chains below, sequenced in a study of T-cell memory formation after mild COVID-19. In TCRdb, the 5' RACE reads were re-called with MiXCR into one record per CDR3 protein. The profile shows 15,000 to 20,000 distinct CDR3 sequences, approximately 23% of them singletons. Input material: PBMCs or a T cell subset sorted from them (not recorded which). These receptor sequences come from a man aged 18 to 30 who had mild COVID-19 (a few samples of this study predate the infection). Cell type and time point are not known.

The chain recombines TRBV5-1 with TRBJ2-1; TRBD2 aligns across 7 bases. Looked up from germline, CDR1 is SGHRS and CDR2 is YFSETQ. The junction had 4 bases not matched to a gene; V was cut back by 1 base and J by 6 bases. The CDR3 loop spans 14 amino acids. CDR3 bases: TGCGCCAGCAGCTTGCGACTAGCTCCCAATGAGCAGTTCTTC. Amino acids: CASSLRLAPNEQFF. Full variable domain (remainder filled in from reference TRBV5-1 and TRBJ2-1): KAGVTQTPRYLIKTRGQQVTLSCSPISGHRSVSWYQQTPGQGLQFLFEYFSETQRNKGNFPGRFSGRQFSNSRSEMNVSTLELGDSALYLCASSLRLAPNEQFFGPGTRLTVL.

This clonotype was detected ten times or more. V gene TRBV5-1 combines with J gene TRBJ1-1; 10 bases are shared with TRBD1. Germline assignment: CDR1 SGHRS and CDR2 YFSETQ. This CDR3 comprises 19 residues. V gave up 5 bases and J gave up 2 bases; unmatched junction bases: 18. The CDR3: CASRRPEGTGVLLNTEAFF. The CDR3 DNA is TGCGCCAGCAGACGGCCCGAGGGGACAGGGGTACTACTAAACACTGAAGCTTTCTTT. The full variable domain, rest sourced from reference TRBV5-1 and TRBJ1-1, is KAGVTQTPRYLIKTRGQQVTLSCSPISGHRSVSWYQQTPGQGLQFLFEYFSETQRNKGNFPGRFSGRQFSNSRSEMNVSTLELGDSALYLCASRRPEGTGVLLNTEAFFGQGTRLTVV.

This clonotype was observed a few times. The genes are TRBV2 and TRBJ2-7; D not resolved. The CDR3 has 14 residues. Trimming removed 0 bases at V and 5 bases at J, with 11 bases between. Per the germline V gene, CDR1 is SNHLY and CDR2 is FYNNEI. CDR3 protein: CASSEADGRNEQYV. The CDR3 nucleotides read TGTGCCAGCAGTGAAGCAGACGGTCGGAACGAGCAGTACGTC.

This clonotype was observed at least ten times. This chain uses TRBV6-4 with TRBJ2-3, with TRBD1 matching 9 bases. V was clipped by 4 bases and J by 1 base; unmatched bases: 0. Per the germline V gene, CDR1 is MRHNA and CDR2 is SNTAGT. CDR3 length equals 14 residues. This CDR3 reads CASSGTGGTDTQYF. The DNA for the CDR3 is TGTGCCAGCAGTGGGACAGGGGGCACAGATACGCAGTATTTT.

This clonotype came up a few times. V usage is TRBV27 and J usage is TRBJ2-6; D remains unclear. V was pared by 5 bases and J by 0 bases, with 5 bases between. There are 14 residues in the CDR3. Per germline, CDR1 MNHEY and CDR2 SMNVEV (reference sequence). As DNA, the CDR3 is TGTGCCAGCAGTCCAGGCTCTGGGGCCAACGTCCTGACTTTC. Translation: CASSPGSGANVLTF.

The chain recombines TRBV12-3 or TRBV12-4 with TRBJ1-2; tentatively, D is TRBD1 (6 bases). This CDR3 has 13 amino acids. Trimming left V 3 bases short and J 1 base short, with 6 bases between. CDR3: CASSFRGNYGYTF. The CDR3 region has the DNA TGTGCCAGCAGTTTCAGGGGTAACTATGGCTACACCTTC.

As to this clonotype: Since a much larger clone is just one base distant, this may be a read error. This chain uses TRBV4-2 with TRBJ2-3; D unclear. Trimming took 2 bases from V and 11 from J, leaving 14 bases between them. The V gene's germline CDR1 is LGHNA and CDR2 YNFKEQ. This CDR3 is 13 amino acids long. The CDR3 region has the DNA TGTGCCAGCAGCCAATCTCCCCGGTTTGAGCAGTATTTT. This translates into CASSQSPRFEQYF.

This clonotype has a count of ten or more. The V gene is TRBV19, the J gene TRBJ1-1, with TRBD1 as a possible D gene (5 bases). The CDR3 extends over 13 amino acids. Trimming removed 3 bases from V and 8 bases from J, with 13 bases in between. CDR1 is LNHDA, CDR2 SQIVND, per germline (reference sequence). The CDR3, as DNA: TGTGCCAGTAGTATTAGCTCGGGGACCGAAGCTTTCTTT. Its protein is CASSISSGTEAFF.

This chain links TRBV6-2 or TRBV6-3 with TRBJ1-1, with 10 bases matching TRBD1. J lost 4 bases, V lost 8 bases, and 4 bases had no gene match. The CDR3 has 13 residues. The germline gives CDR1 MNHEY, CDR2 SVGEGT. The CDR3 region is CASCWTGGTEAFF. The CDR3 coding sequence is TGTGCCAGCTGCTGGACAGGGGGCACTGAAGCTTTCTTT.

This clonotype was detected ten times or more. The J gene is TRBJ1-6, the V gene TRBV7-9; TRBD1 is a possible D gene (6 bases). The CDR3 length is 14 residues. Trimming left V 6 bases short and J 6 bases short, with 12 bases between. Per the germline V gene, CDR1 is SEHNR and CDR2 is FQNEAQ (reference sequence). CDR3 bases: TGTGCCAGCAGAGCGGGGGGGGCTAATTCACCCCTCCACTTT. It is translated as CASRAGGANSPLHF. The full variable domain, in which reference TRBV7-9 and TRBJ1-6 provide the parts outside the CDR3, is DTGVSQNPRHKITKRGQNVTFRCDPISEHNRLYWYRQTLGQGPEFLTYFQNEAQLEKSRLLSDRFSAERPKGSFSTLEIQRTEQGDSAMYLCASRAGGANSPLHFGNGTRLTVT.

With regard to this clonotype: A read error may be the cause here, since a much bigger clone is one base away. This sequence joins TRBV12-3 or TRBV12-4 and TRBJ1-5; perhaps TRBD1 as D (6 bases). The CDR3 loop spans 14 amino acids. The CDR3 loop is CASSLGRGDQPQQF. The CDR3 bases are TGTGCCAGCAGTTTGGGCAGGGGCGATCAGCCCCAGCAATTT.

The chain links TRBV6-6 to TRBJ2-2; unclear D gene. Germline V gene data show CDR1 as MNHNY and CDR2 as SVGAGI (reference sequence). Trimming took 3 bases from V and 5 from J, leaving 16 bases between them. The CDR3 sequence is 16 residues long. CDR3 nucleotide sequence: TGTGCCAGCAGTTATGTTCGGCCAGGATTAACCGGGGAGCTGTTTTTT. This codes for CASSYVRPGLTGELFF.

In this sample, this clonotype turned up many times. V is TRBV27 and J is TRBJ2-5; 12 bases agree with TRBD2. CDR3 length: 16 residues. Germline values: CDR1 MNHEY, CDR2 SMNVEV (reference sequence). V trimming: 5 bases; J trimming: 5 bases; junction bases outside the gene matches: 9. CDR3 DNA sequence: TGTGCCAGCAGTCCCCTCTCCGGGACTAGCGGGGAGACCCAGTACTTC. This codes for CASSPLSGTSGETQYF.

At least ten counts were recorded for this clonotype. V and J are TRBV4-2 and TRBJ2-1; the D gene is possibly TRBD2 (6 bases). The CDR3 spans 15 residues. Trimming left V 4 bases short and J 2 bases short, with 12 bases between. Germline assignment: CDR1 LGHNA and CDR2 YNFKEQ. Here the CDR3 DNA reads TGTGCCAGCAGCCCGGGGGATGGGCCCTACAATGAGCAGTTCTTC. Its protein product is CASSPGDGPYNEQFF.

The chain recombines TRBV5-6 with TRBJ2-5; no reliable D call. V gave up 2 bases and J gave up 3 bases, with 5 bases separating them. The CDR3 has 12 residues. Per germline, CDR1 SGHDT and CDR2 YYEEEE. The CDR3 DNA reads TGTGCCAGCAGCTTTCCGGAAGAGACCCAGTACTTC. Residues: CASSFPEETQYF.

This clonotype was detected ten times or more. V and J are TRBV12-3 or TRBV12-4 and TRBJ2-3, with 12 nucleotides matching TRBD2. The trim removed 2 bases at V and 5 bases at J, leaving 5 bases unmatched. The CDR3 sequence is 16 residues long. The CDR3 DNA reads as TGTGCCAGCAGTTTAAGGCGACTAGCGGGGGAAGATACGCAGTATTTT. It translates to CASSLRRLAGEDTQYF.